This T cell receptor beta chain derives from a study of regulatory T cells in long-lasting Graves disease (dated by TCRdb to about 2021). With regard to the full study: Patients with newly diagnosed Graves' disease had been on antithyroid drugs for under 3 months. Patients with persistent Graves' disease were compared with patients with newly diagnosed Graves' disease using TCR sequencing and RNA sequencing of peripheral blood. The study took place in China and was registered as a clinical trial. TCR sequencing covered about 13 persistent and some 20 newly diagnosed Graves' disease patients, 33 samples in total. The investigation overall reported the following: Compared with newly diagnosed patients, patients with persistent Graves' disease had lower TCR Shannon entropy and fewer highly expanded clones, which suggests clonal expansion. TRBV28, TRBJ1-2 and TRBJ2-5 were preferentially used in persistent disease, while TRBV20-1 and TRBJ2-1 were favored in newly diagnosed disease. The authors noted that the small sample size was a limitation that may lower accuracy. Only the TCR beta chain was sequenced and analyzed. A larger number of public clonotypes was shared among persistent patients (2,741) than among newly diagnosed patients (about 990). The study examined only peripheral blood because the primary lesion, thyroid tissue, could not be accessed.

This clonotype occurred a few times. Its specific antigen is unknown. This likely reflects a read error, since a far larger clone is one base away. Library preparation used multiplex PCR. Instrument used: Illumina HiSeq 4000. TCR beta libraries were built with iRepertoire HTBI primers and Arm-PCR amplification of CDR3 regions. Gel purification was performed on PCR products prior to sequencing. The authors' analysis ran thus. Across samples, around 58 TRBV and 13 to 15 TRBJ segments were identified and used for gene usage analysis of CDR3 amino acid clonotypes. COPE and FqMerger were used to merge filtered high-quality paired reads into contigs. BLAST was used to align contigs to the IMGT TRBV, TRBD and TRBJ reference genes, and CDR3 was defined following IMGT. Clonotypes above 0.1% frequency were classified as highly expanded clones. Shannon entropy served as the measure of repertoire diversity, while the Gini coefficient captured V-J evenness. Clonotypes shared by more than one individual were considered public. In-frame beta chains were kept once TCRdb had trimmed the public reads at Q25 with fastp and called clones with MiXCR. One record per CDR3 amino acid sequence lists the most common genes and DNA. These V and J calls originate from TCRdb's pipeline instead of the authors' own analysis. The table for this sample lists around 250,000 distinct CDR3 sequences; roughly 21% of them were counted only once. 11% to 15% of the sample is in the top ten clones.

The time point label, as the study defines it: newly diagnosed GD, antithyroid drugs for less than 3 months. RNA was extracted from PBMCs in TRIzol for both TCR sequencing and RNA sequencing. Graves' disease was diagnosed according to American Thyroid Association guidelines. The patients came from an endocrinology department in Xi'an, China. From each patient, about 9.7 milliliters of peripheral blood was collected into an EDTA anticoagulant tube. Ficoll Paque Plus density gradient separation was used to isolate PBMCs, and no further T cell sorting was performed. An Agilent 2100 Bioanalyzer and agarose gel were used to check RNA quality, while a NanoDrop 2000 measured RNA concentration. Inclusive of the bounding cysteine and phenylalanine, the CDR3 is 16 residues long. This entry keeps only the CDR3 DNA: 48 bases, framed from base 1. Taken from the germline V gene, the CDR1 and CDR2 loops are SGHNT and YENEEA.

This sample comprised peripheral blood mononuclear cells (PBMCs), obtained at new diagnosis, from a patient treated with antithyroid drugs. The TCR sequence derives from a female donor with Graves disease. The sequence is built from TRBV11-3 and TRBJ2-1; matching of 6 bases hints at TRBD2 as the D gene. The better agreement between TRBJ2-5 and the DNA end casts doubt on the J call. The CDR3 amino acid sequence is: CASGLDWRDVRETQYF. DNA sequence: TGTGCCAGCGGCTTAGACTGGCGGGACGTTCGGGAGACCCAGTACTTC.